This T cell receptor (beta chain) is from a study of CD8+CD57+ T cells in acquired aplastic anemia. Overall study context: Mean DNA quantity obtained from sorted CD4+ and CD8+ cells was 2.5 to 4 ug.

All patients picked for sequencing had shown, by flow cytometry, an expansion of CD8+CD57+ cells. As a group, the patients uniformly had severe acquired aplastic anemia. The TCR beta profiling, which covered VDJ combination and CDR3 sequence, was carried out using genomic DNA as the template. TCRdb recomputed calls from the reads with MiXCR, one row per CDR3 protein. The data show 130,000 or so distinct CDR3 sequences, with nearly 40% seen just once and roughly 3% held by the top ten. This receptor was taken from a human donor with aplastic anemia. Sequenced: sorted CD4+, CD8+, or CD8+CD57+ T cells (not recorded which) from PBMCs.

The CDR3 protein is CASSYEGTNQPQHF. The CDR3 DNA sequence: TGTGCCAGCAGTTACGAGGGCACTAATCAGCCCCAGCATTTT. This rearrangement joins TRBV6-5 to TRBJ1-5; D is undetermined. The length of the CDR3 is 14 residues. The V and J ends lost 2 bases and 4 bases respectively, with 9 bases between them. Germline CDR1 MNHEY, CDR2 SVGAGI.